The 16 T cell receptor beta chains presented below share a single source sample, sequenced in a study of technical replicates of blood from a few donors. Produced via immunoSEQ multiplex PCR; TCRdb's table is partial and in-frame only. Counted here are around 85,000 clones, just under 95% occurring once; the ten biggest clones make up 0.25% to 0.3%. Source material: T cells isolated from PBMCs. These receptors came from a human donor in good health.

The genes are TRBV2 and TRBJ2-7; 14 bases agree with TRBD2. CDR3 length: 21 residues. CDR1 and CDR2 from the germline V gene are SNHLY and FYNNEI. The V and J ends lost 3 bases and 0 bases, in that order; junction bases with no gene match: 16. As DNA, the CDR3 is TGTGCCAGCAGTGATTTTGGGTGGGAGGGACTAGCGGGAGAAGGCTCCTACGAGCAGTACTTC. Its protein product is CASSDFGWEGLAGEGSYEQYF.

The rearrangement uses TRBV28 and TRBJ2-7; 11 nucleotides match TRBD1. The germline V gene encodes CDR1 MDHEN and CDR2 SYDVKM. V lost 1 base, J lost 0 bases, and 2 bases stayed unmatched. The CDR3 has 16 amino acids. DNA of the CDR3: TGTGCCAGCAGTTTATATGGGACAGGGGGCTCCTACGAGCAGTACTTC. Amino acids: CASSLYGTGGSYEQYF.

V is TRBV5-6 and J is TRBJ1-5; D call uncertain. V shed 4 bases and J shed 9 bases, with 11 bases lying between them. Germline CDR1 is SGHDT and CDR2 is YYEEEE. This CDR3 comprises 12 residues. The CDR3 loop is CASSLAVGPQHF. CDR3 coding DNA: TGTGCCAGCAGCCTCGCGGTGGGGCCCCAGCATTTT.

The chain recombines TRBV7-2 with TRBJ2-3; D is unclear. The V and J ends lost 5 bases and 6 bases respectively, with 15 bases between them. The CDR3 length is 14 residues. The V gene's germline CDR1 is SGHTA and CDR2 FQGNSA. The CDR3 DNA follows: TGTGCCAGCAGCCGAGTATGGTCTGTGGATACGCAGTATTTT. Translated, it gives CASSRVWSVDTQYF.

DNA for the CDR3: TGTGCCAGCAGCGTAGCCCAAATCCAGACAGGGATGAACTATGGCTACACCTTC. As protein: CASSVAQIQTGMNYGYTF. The chain couples TRBV9 to TRBJ1-2, with 7 nucleotides matching TRBD1. V lost 0 bases and J lost 2; bases outside the gene matches: 13. The germline V gene has CDR1 SGDLS and CDR2 YYNGEE. The CDR3 spans 18 residues. The full variable domain, completed using reference TRBV9 and TRBJ1-2, is DSGVTQTPKHLITATGQRVTLRCSPRSGDLSVYWYQQSLDQGLQFLIQYYNGEERAKGNILERFSAQQFPDLHSELNLSSLELGDSALYFCASSVAQIQTGMNYGYTFGSGTRLTVV.

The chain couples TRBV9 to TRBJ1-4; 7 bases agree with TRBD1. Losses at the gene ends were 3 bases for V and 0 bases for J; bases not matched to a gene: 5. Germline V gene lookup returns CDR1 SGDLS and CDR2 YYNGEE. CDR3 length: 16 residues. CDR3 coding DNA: TGTGCCAGCAGCGCGAGAGACAGGGCAACTAATGAAAAACTGTTTTTT. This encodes CASSARDRATNEKLFF.

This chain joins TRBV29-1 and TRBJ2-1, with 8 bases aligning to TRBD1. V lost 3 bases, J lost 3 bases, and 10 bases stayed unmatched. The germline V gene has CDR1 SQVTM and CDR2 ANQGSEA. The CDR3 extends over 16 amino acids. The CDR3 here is CSVDSWTGFIYNEQFF. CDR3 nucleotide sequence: TGCAGCGTTGATTCATGGACAGGGTTTATCTACAATGAGCAGTTCTTC.

The CDR3 region is CASRTGADNEQFF. The CDR3 DNA follows: TGTGCCAGTAGGACAGGGGCCGACAATGAGCAGTTCTTC. The chain joins TRBV19 to TRBJ2-1; 8 positions match TRBD1. The J segment lost 5 bases and the V segment lost 6 bases, leaving 3 bases of the junction unmatched. From germline, CDR1 is LNHDA and CDR2 SQIVND (reference sequence). The CDR3 loop spans 13 amino acids.

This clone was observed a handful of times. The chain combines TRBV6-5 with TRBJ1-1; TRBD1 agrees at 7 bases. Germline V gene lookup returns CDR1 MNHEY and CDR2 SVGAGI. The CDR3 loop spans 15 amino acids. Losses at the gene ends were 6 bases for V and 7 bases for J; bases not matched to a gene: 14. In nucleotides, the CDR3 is TGTGCCAGCAGACCCCGACAGGGAATGACCCTTGAAGCTTTCTTT. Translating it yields CASRPRQGMTLEAFF.

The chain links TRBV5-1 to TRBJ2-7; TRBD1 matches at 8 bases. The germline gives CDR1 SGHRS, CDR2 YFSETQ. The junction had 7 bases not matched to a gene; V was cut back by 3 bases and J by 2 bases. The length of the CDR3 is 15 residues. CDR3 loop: CASSSQGAATYEQYF. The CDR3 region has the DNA TGCGCCAGCAGCTCGCAGGGGGCAGCTACCTACGAGCAGTACTTC.

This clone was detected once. The CDR3 loop reads CASSPDRGNTEAFF. CDR3 sequence (DNA): TGCGCCAGCAGCCCGGATAGGGGCAACACTGAAGCTTTCTTT. The rearrangement joins TRBV4-1 to TRBJ1-1; a weak D match, TRBD1 (5 bases). Germline CDR1 reads MGHRA; CDR2 reads YSYEKL. Trimming left V 4 bases short and J 2 bases short, with 11 bases between. The CDR3 sequence is 14 residues long.

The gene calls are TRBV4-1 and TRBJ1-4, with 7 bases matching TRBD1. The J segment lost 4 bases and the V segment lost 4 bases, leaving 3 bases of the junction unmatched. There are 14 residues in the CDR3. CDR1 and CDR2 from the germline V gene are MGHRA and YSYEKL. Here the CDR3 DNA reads TGCGCCAGCAGCCTGGGACAGCTTAATGAAAAACTGTTTTTT. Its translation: CASSLGQLNEKLFF.

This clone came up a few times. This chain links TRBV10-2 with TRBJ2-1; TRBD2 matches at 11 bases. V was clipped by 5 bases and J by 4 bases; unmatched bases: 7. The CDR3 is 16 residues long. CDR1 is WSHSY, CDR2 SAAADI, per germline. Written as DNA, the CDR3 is TGCGCCAGCAGTACAAGACTAGCGGGGACATACAATGAGCAGTTCTTC. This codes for CASSTRLAGTYNEQFF.

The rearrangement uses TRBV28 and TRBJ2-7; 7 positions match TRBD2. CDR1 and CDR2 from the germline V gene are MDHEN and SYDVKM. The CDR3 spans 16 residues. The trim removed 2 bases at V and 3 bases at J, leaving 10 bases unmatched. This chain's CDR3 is CASSLGGGGFDYEQYF. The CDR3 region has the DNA TGTGCCAGCAGTTTAGGTGGGGGAGGGTTCGACTACGAGCAGTACTTC.

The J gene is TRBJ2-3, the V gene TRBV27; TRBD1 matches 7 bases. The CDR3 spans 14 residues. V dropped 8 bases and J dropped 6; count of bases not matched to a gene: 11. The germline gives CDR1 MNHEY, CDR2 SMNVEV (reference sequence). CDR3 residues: CASLRRQGVDTQYF. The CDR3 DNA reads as TGTGCCAGCCTCCGGAGGCAGGGGGTGGATACGCAGTATTTT.

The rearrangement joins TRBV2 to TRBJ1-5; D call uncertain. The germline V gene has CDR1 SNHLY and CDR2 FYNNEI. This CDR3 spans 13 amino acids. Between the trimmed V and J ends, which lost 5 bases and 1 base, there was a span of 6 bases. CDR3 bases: TGTGCCAGCAGTATGAGCAGCAATCAGCCCCAGCATTTT. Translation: CASSMSSNQPQHF.